The clone carrying this T cell receptor beta chain has a handful of counts. Antigen unknown. This specimen belongs to a study of CD8 T cells in ankylosing spondylitis. Broader study findings: Blood of patients with ankylosing spondylitis appeared to be characterized by a TCR beta motif of eight highly homologous variants. Within matched ankylosing spondylitis synovial fluid, disease-linked clones were reportedly significantly enriched. Disease-linked clones bore a CD8+ phenotype and were relatively rare in peripheral blood.

TCRdb reprocessed the 5' RACE reads via MiXCR and lists one record per CDR3 protein. The table includes more than 600,000 distinct CDR3 sequences, under 20% detected once. This CDR3 has 15 residues. Germline trimming cut 6 bases from V and 7 bases from J; bases unmatched to any gene: 11. The chain has TRBV12-3 or TRBV12-4 and TRBJ2-1; 8 nucleotides agree with TRBD2. Sequenced input: blood, either unsorted or a sorted T cell fraction (not recorded which). This clonotype was obtained from a male donor with ankylosing spondylitis. The CDR3 DNA reads as TGTGCCAGCAGCCCCCCCGGGACTAGGGCAAATGAGCAGTTCTTC. Residues: CASSPPGTRANEQFF.